Listed below are T cell receptor beta chains from one sample, sequenced in a study of liver allograft versus peripheral blood T cells. MiXCR, applied by TCRdb to the reads, yields one record per CDR3 protein. Of about 9,000 distinct CDR3 sequences in the sample, over 14% were seen once. These receptors originate from a human patient who had a liver transplant. Among the T cells, some may be from the graft donor. Each CDR3 is given with its conserved first and last residue.

j_gene,v_gene,CDR3aa
TRBJ1-4,TRBV19,CASSSDRENEKLFF
TRBJ2-2,TRBV19,CASSIRVAGGPGELFF
TRBJ2-1,TRBV18,CASSPRTDPNNEQFF
TRBJ2-1,TRBV28,CASSESGGNEQFF
TRBJ2-3,TRBV2,CASRRQADTQYF
TRBJ2-3,TRBV7-9,CASSLRPRRGGHLEGDTQYF
TRBJ2-7,TRBV30,CAWRKTGTTYEQYF
TRBJ1-4,TRBV6-1,CAIRKTGGDGKLFF
TRBJ1-1,TRBV6-6,CASIPPGGVWTEAFF
TRBJ1-3,TRBV15,CATSRFGQDNSGNTIYF
TRBJ1-4,TRBV6-1,CASERNLLATNEKLFF
TRBJ2-7,TRBV5-6,CASSSGLAAYEQYF
TRBJ1-1,TRBV30,CAWTGVWNTEAFF
TRBJ1-1,TRBV29-1,CSGGGVGTEAFF
TRBJ1-2,TRBV28,CASSFGGGEGYTF
TRBJ1-6,TRBV19,CASSITGGNSPLHF
TRBJ1-5,TRBV19,CASGDVLGQPQHF
TRBJ1-1,TRBV29-1,CSVSRGTGTEAFF
TRBJ1-1,TRBV24-1,CATSDLRTGLAFF
TRBJ1-2,TRBV20-1,CSAPGRGYTF
TRBJ1-4,TRBV27,CASSYRSREKLFF
TRBJ2-6,TRBV6-5,CASSRTGGANVLTF